One T cell receptor (beta chain) is described in this entry. Its antigen remains unknown. Extracted RNA was reverse transcribed into cDNA, the sequencing template. The assay was immunoSEQ multiplex PCR, and TCRdb's table has in-frame clones only and misses some. The profile shows fewer than 200,000 clones, about 70% of them singletons. These data belong to a study of CD8+ T cells in alopecia areata. Study-wide results and limits: Normal skin contains resident alphabeta T cells, and these are also sequenced in scalp samples.

Germline V CDR1 and CDR2: MNHNS, SASEGT. The V and J ends lost 0 bases and 7 bases respectively, with 7 bases between them. The CDR3 spans 13 residues. Alopecia areata patients had lesional scalp punch biopsies and peripheral blood taken from them. Sequences were derived from CD8+ T cells sorted from blood, sampled at week 0. The V call is TRBV6-1, the J call TRBJ2-1; perhaps TRBD2 as D (6 bases). This receptor was identified in a human donor with alopecia areata. The CDR3 protein is CASSEAGGNEQFF. The CDR3 DNA follows: TGTGCCAGCAGTGAAGCCGGGGGTAATGAGCAGTTCTTC.